The sequence of this T cell receptor beta chain was determined in a study of identical twins. Study conclusions and caveats: Diverse VJ usage suggested most zero-insertion clonotypes were not invariant T cells.

Each cDNA held unique molecular identifiers, and template switching gave it a universal primer site. One entry per CDR3 protein results from TCRdb running MiXCR on the 5' RACE reads. The sample records 410,000 or so distinct CDR3 sequences, 18% being singletons. CDR1 and CDR2 from the germline V gene are SQVTM and ANQGSEA. This CDR3 spans 11 amino acids. Trimming left V 4 bases short and J 5 bases short, with 8 bases between. Note on this clonotype: The antigen remains unidentified.

The sample comprised naive T cells sorted from blood. This clonotype originated in a man aged 45-60 years in good health. The chain couples TRBV29-1 to TRBJ2-5, with D possibly matching TRBD2 (5 bases). The CDR3: CSVAPGETQYF. The CDR3 nucleotides read TGCAGCGTTGCCCCGGGGGAGACCCAGTACTTC.